Listed below are T cell receptor beta chains from one sample, sequenced in a study of blood T cell repertoires in COVID-19. The method was immunoSEQ multiplex PCR; TCRdb's version includes in-frame clones alone and lacks a portion of them. Seen here are 380,000 or so clones, roughly 90% observed once, and the top ten hold roughly 1.2%. The sequenced sample consisted of peripheral blood. These receptor sequences come from a man aged 40-55 years with acute or convalescent COVID-19. Each CDR3 is given with its conserved first and last residue. The D gene is left open where the match is weak. Size values are once, few and many counts, or a class for expanded clones, and some rows have none.

d_call: TRBD1
j_call: TRBJ1-5
clone_size: -
v_call: TRBV7-2
cdr3_nt: TGTGCCAGCAGCAAGGGGGCGGGGGGTTATCAGCCCCAGCATTTT
cdr3_aa: CASSKGAGGYQPQHF

d_call: TRBD2
j_call: TRBJ2-1
clone_size: many
v_call: TRBV20-1
cdr3_nt: TGCAGTGCTAGTTCTAGCGGGAGTCTTTTTGACAATGAGCAGTTCTTC
cdr3_aa: CSASSSGSLFDNEQFF

d_call: -
j_call: TRBJ1-4
clone_size: -
v_call: TRBV2
cdr3_nt: TGTGCCAGCAGTGTAGAGGCAACTAATGAAAAACTGTTTTTT
cdr3_aa: CASSVEATNEKLFF

d_call: TRBD1
j_call: TRBJ1-1
clone_size: -
v_call: TRBV9
cdr3_nt: TGTGCCAGCAGCCCCCGGACAGGAGGGGACACTGAAGCTTTCTTT
cdr3_aa: CASSPRTGGDTEAFF

d_call: TRBD1
j_call: TRBJ1-2
clone_size: -
v_call: TRBV7-9
cdr3_nt: TGTGCCAGCAGCTTCGCCCCGACAGGGATTGCGAACTATGGCTACACCTTC
cdr3_aa: CASSFAPTGIANYGYTF

d_call: -
j_call: TRBJ1-5
clone_size: -
v_call: TRBV23-1
cdr3_nt: TGCGCCAGCAGTCAAGAATATGCGGGGAAGTCGCTAAAATCTTATAGCAATCAGCCCCAGCATTTT
cdr3_aa: CASSQEYAGKSLKSYSNQPQHF

d_call: TRBD1
j_call: TRBJ1-5
clone_size: -
v_call: TRBV28
cdr3_nt: TGTGCCAGCAGTTTAGAGACAGGGAGCAATCAGCCCCAGCATTTT
cdr3_aa: CASSLETGSNQPQHF

d_call: -
j_call: TRBJ1-1
clone_size: -
v_call: TRBV5-4
cdr3_nt: TGTGCCAGCAGCATCGTTGGCGACAGGAGAAAGAACACTGAAGCTTTCTTT
cdr3_aa: CASSIVGDRRKNTEAFF

d_call: -
j_call: TRBJ2-5
clone_size: -
v_call: TRBV2
cdr3_nt: TGTGCCAGCAGCCTACAAGAGACCCAGTACTTC
cdr3_aa: CASSLQETQYF

d_call: TRBD2
j_call: TRBJ2-1
clone_size: -
v_call: TRBV6-5
cdr3_nt: TGTGCCAGCACGAAGCGGGAGGTAAACTACAATGAGCAGTTCTTC
cdr3_aa: CASTKREVNYNEQFF

d_call: TRBD1
j_call: TRBJ2-1
clone_size: -
v_call: TRBV25-1
cdr3_nt: TGTGCCAGCAGTGGACACAGGGGTACCGACAATGAGCAGTTCTTC
cdr3_aa: CASSGHRGTDNEQFF

d_call: TRBD1
j_call: TRBJ1-4
clone_size: -
v_call: TRBV6-1
cdr3_nt: TGTGCCAGCAGTGCCCGGGACAGTGCCGCAACTAATGAAAAACTGTTTTTT
cdr3_aa: CASSARDSAATNEKLFF

d_call: TRBD2
j_call: TRBJ2-3
clone_size: -
v_call: TRBV11-3
cdr3_nt: TGTGCCAGCAGCGAGAGCGGGAGGTCGGAAGATACGCAGTATTTT
cdr3_aa: CASSESGRSEDTQYF

d_call: TRBD1
j_call: TRBJ2-1
clone_size: -
v_call: TRBV7-2
cdr3_nt: TGTGCCAGCAGCTCGTGGACAGGTGGCTCGGAGCAGTTCTTC
cdr3_aa: CASSSWTGGSEQFF

d_call: TRBD2
j_call: TRBJ2-1
clone_size: -
v_call: TRBV7-7
cdr3_nt: TGTGCTAGCAGCCGCTACGCACTAGCGGTGAATGAGCAGTTCTTC
cdr3_aa: CASSRYALAVNEQFF

d_call: -
j_call: TRBJ2-7
clone_size: -
v_call: TRBV7-9
cdr3_nt: TGTGCCAGCAGCTTAAAAAGTGTAGTTGGGGCAGCCTACGAGCAGTACTTC
cdr3_aa: CASSLKSVVGAAYEQYF

d_call: TRBD2
j_call: TRBJ2-7
clone_size: once
v_call: TRBV28
cdr3_nt: TGTGCCAGCAGTTTGGTACTAGCGGAAATTCCCTACGAGCAGTACTTC
cdr3_aa: CASSLVLAEIPYEQYF

d_call: -
j_call: TRBJ2-1
clone_size: -
v_call: TRBV5-4
cdr3_nt: TGTGCCAGCAGCTTGGTACAGGGCCACAATGAGCAGTTCTTC
cdr3_aa: CASSLVQGHNEQFF

d_call: -
j_call: TRBJ1-1
clone_size: -
v_call: TRBV5-6
cdr3_nt: TGTGCCAGCAGCTTGGGAGCGAACACTGAAGCTTTCTTT
cdr3_aa: CASSLGANTEAFF

d_call: -
j_call: TRBJ2-7
clone_size: -
v_call: TRBV5-1
cdr3_nt: TGCGCCAGCAGCTTGGGCGGAGGCGAGCAGTACTTC
cdr3_aa: CASSLGGGEQYF

d_call: -
j_call: TRBJ2-4
clone_size: -
v_call: TRBV9
cdr3_nt: TGTGCCAGCAGCGTAGAAGAGGGGGGGCACATTCAGTACTTC
cdr3_aa: CASSVEEGGHIQYF

d_call: -
j_call: TRBJ1-5
clone_size: -
v_call: TRBV4-2
cdr3_nt: TGTGCCAGCAGCCAAGGGCGGGGGGCGAATCCGCCCCAGCATTTT
cdr3_aa: CASSQGRGANPPQHF

d_call: -
j_call: TRBJ2-7
clone_size: -
v_call: TRBV18
cdr3_nt: TGTGCCAGCTCACCACGGTCCCCGAGCTCCTACGAGCAGTACTTC
cdr3_aa: CASSPRSPSSYEQYF

d_call: TRBD2
j_call: TRBJ2-1
clone_size: -
v_call: TRBV7-3
cdr3_nt: TGTGCCAGCAGCTTAGCGGGAGGTACCTACAATGAGCAGTTCTTC
cdr3_aa: CASSLAGGTYNEQFF

d_call: -
j_call: TRBJ1-3
clone_size: -
v_call: TRBV6-6
cdr3_nt: TGTGCCAGCAGTTACTCGAACAGGGCCTCTGGAAACACCATATATTTT
cdr3_aa: CASSYSNRASGNTIYF

d_call: TRBD1
j_call: TRBJ2-5
clone_size: -
v_call: TRBV28
cdr3_nt: TGTGCCAGCAGTTTCAGGGGGCGCCTTGGGTCCGAGACCCAGTACTTC
cdr3_aa: CASSFRGRLGSETQYF

d_call: -
j_call: TRBJ1-6
clone_size: -
v_call: TRBV6-5
cdr3_nt: TGTGCCAGCAGTTACGCGGTTTATAATTCACCCCTCCACTTT
cdr3_aa: CASSYAVYNSPLHF

d_call: -
j_call: TRBJ2-7
clone_size: -
v_call: TRBV7-3
cdr3_nt: TGTGCCCCCGGAGAGGGCGGGACCTACGAGCAGTACTTC
cdr3_aa: CAPGEGGTYEQYF

d_call: -
j_call: TRBJ2-6
clone_size: -
v_call: TRBV28
cdr3_nt: TGTGCCAGCAGACTCAGGGTTAATGGGGCCAACGTCCTGACTTTC
cdr3_aa: CASRLRVNGANVLTF

d_call: TRBD1
j_call: TRBJ2-1
clone_size: -
v_call: TRBV7-3
cdr3_nt: TGTGCCAGCAGTATGGGCCCGGGACAGTTCGTTAATGAGCAGTTCTTC
cdr3_aa: CASSMGPGQFVNEQFF

d_call: TRBD2
j_call: TRBJ2-1
clone_size: -
v_call: TRBV4-3
cdr3_nt: TGCGCCAGCAGCCAAGACGGTGCAGCGGGGGGAGTATTTGAGCAGTTCTTC
cdr3_aa: CASSQDGAAGGVFEQFF

d_call: TRBD1
j_call: TRBJ2-1
clone_size: -
v_call: TRBV6-6
cdr3_nt: TGTGCCAGCAGTTATGACAGGGCTAACAATGAGCAGTTCTTC
cdr3_aa: CASSYDRANNEQFF

d_call: -
j_call: TRBJ1-4
clone_size: -
v_call: TRBV6-1
cdr3_nt: TGTGCCAGCAGTGAAGAAGTAGGGGTCGCTGAAAAACTGTTTTTT
cdr3_aa: CASSEEVGVAEKLFF

d_call: -
j_call: TRBJ1-2
clone_size: -
v_call: TRBV5-8
cdr3_nt: TGTGCCAGCAGCACGGGACTCTATGGCTACACCTTC
cdr3_aa: CASSTGLYGYTF

d_call: TRBD2
j_call: TRBJ2-7
clone_size: -
v_call: TRBV7-3
cdr3_nt: TGTGCCAGCAGCTTGACCGGGACTAGAATGTCCTACGAGCAGTACTTC
cdr3_aa: CASSLTGTRMSYEQYF

d_call: -
j_call: TRBJ2-2
clone_size: -
v_call: TRBV4-1
cdr3_nt: TGCGCCAGCAGCCCGAAGTTTGCGGAGAACACCGGGGAGCTGTTTTTT
cdr3_aa: CASSPKFAENTGELFF

d_call: TRBD2
j_call: TRBJ2-3
clone_size: -
v_call: TRBV28
cdr3_nt: TGTGCCAGCTCGGGACTAGGCCCCTTGGGAGATACGCAGTATTTT
cdr3_aa: CASSGLGPLGDTQYF

d_call: -
j_call: TRBJ1-1
clone_size: -
v_call: TRBV28
cdr3_nt: TGTGCCAGCAGGCTTGGCCCCACTGAAGCTTTCTTT
cdr3_aa: CASRLGPTEAFF

d_call: TRBD1
j_call: TRBJ1-1
clone_size: -
v_call: TRBV28
cdr3_nt: TGTGCCAGCAGGACAGGGCCTCAGATGAACACTGAAGCTTTCTTT
cdr3_aa: CASRTGPQMNTEAFF

d_call: -
j_call: TRBJ1-5
clone_size: -
v_call: TRBV6-1
cdr3_nt: TGTGCCAGCAGTGTCTTCTCAATCCCGGGGGGCAATCAGCCCCAGCATTTT
cdr3_aa: CASSVFSIPGGNQPQHF

d_call: -
j_call: TRBJ2-7
clone_size: few
v_call: TRBV28
cdr3_nt: TGTGCCAGCAGTTTCTTCAAGACCGGGGGCTACGAGCAGTACTTC
cdr3_aa: CASSFFKTGGYEQYF

d_call: TRBD2
j_call: TRBJ2-5
clone_size: -
v_call: TRBV7-9
cdr3_nt: TGTGCCAGCAGCTTAGGGACTAGCGGGGTAGAGACCCAGTACTTC
cdr3_aa: CASSLGTSGVETQYF

d_call: TRBD1
j_call: TRBJ1-1
clone_size: -
v_call: TRBV30
cdr3_nt: TGTGCCTGGAGTGGGGACAGGGGGCGCGGGACTGAAGCTTTCTTT
cdr3_aa: CAWSGDRGRGTEAFF

d_call: TRBD2
j_call: TRBJ2-3
clone_size: -
v_call: TRBV12-5
cdr3_nt: TGTGCTAGTGGTTTGGGACTAGCGGGTACCTCAGATACGCAGTATTTT
cdr3_aa: CASGLGLAGTSDTQYF

d_call: -
j_call: TRBJ1-4
clone_size: -
v_call: TRBV19
cdr3_nt: TGTGCCAGTAGTATCAGGGCCGATGAAAAACTGTTTTTT
cdr3_aa: CASSIRADEKLFF

d_call: -
j_call: TRBJ1-1
clone_size: few
v_call: TRBV30
cdr3_nt: TGTGCCTGGGATAAGGGGATGAACACTGAAGCTTTCTTT
cdr3_aa: CAWDKGMNTEAFF

d_call: -
j_call: TRBJ1-2
clone_size: -
v_call: TRBV6-5
cdr3_nt: TGTGCCAGCCAAGCGGGGGCAGGCAACTATGGCTACACCTTC
cdr3_aa: CASQAGAGNYGYTF

d_call: -
j_call: TRBJ1-1
clone_size: -
v_call: TRBV28
cdr3_nt: TGTGCCAGCAGCCGGGACTTTGCTTTCTTT
cdr3_aa: CASSRDFAFF

d_call: TRBD1
j_call: TRBJ2-7
clone_size: -
v_call: TRBV10-3
cdr3_nt: TGTGCCACGGAGGGGGACAGGGGCTACGAGCAGTACTTC
cdr3_aa: CATEGDRGYEQYF

d_call: TRBD1
j_call: TRBJ1-1
clone_size: -
v_call: TRBV9
cdr3_nt: TGTGCCAGCAGCGTGGGGAGGACAGGGGGCACTGAAGCTTTCTTT
cdr3_aa: CASSVGRTGGTEAFF

d_call: -
j_call: TRBJ2-1
clone_size: once
v_call: TRBV3-1/TRBV3-2
cdr3_nt: TGTGCCAGCAGCCATCTCGACAGGCACAATGAGCAGTTCTTC
cdr3_aa: CASSHLDRHNEQFF

d_call: TRBD1
j_call: TRBJ1-3
clone_size: few
v_call: TRBV5-1
cdr3_nt: TGCGCCAGCAGCTTCCAGACAGGGGGAGGCTCTGGAAACACCATATATTTT
cdr3_aa: CASSFQTGGGSGNTIYF

d_call: -
j_call: TRBJ2-7
clone_size: -
v_call: TRBV18
cdr3_nt: TGTGCCAGCTCACCAATCCGGGAGACCTACGAGCAGTACTTC
cdr3_aa: CASSPIRETYEQYF

d_call: TRBD1
j_call: TRBJ2-1
clone_size: -
v_call: TRBV14
cdr3_nt: TGTGCCAGCAGCCATGGACAGGGGAAGTCTGGGCAGTTCTTC
cdr3_aa: CASSHGQGKSGQFF

d_call: -
j_call: TRBJ2-1
clone_size: -
v_call: TRBV27
cdr3_nt: TGTGCCAGCAGTTTGGGGGCGAGCTCCTACAATGAGCAGTTCTTC
cdr3_aa: CASSLGASSYNEQFF

d_call: -
j_call: TRBJ2-2
clone_size: -
v_call: TRBV9
cdr3_nt: TGTGCCAGCAGCGGGACAGCATCGAACACCGGGGAGCTGTTTTTT
cdr3_aa: CASSGTASNTGELFF

d_call: TRBD1
j_call: TRBJ1-2
clone_size: -
v_call: TRBV5-8
cdr3_nt: TGTGCCAGCAGCGACCGGGACAGGGAGAAAGGTGGTCATGGCTACACCTTC
cdr3_aa: CASSDRDREKGGHGYTF

d_call: TRBD1
j_call: TRBJ1-5
clone_size: -
v_call: TRBV7-8
cdr3_nt: TGTGCCAGCAGCCCCCAACCCACAGGGGCGCCCCAGCATTTT
cdr3_aa: CASSPQPTGAPQHF